This entry lists 26 T cell receptor beta chains sequenced from one sample in a study of cytomegalovirus exposure and HLA in healthy donors. In the PCR, 60 Vbeta and 13 Jbeta primers were used. Assay used: immunoSEQ multiplex PCR; TCRdb lists only in-frame clones, some missing. Here the sample spans about 94,000 clones, more than 60% being singletons. Sequences were obtained from PBMCs. These receptors all come from a man aged 25 to 40 in good health and CMV-seronegative.

This chain connects TRBV15 to TRBJ1-2, with a weak D call TRBD1 (6 bases). Germline CDR1 reads LNHNV; CDR2 reads YYDKDF (reference sequence). CDR3 size: 16 residues. Trimming cost V 1 base and J 5 bases, with 17 bases left between them. The CDR3 DNA is TGTGCCACCAGCAGAGTCAGGACAGCGATTAGTTATGGCTACACCTTC. This translates into CATSRVRTAISYGYTF.

This sequence joins TRBV7-3 and TRBJ1-1; D possibly corresponds to TRBD1 (5 bases). Germline V gene sequence: CDR1 SGHTA, CDR2 FQGTGA. The CDR3 has 9 residues. Deletions cut 2 bases from V and 14 bases from J, with 6 bases between. CDR3 bases: TGTGCCAGCAGCTTAGGGGCGTTCTTT. Translating it yields CASSLGAFF.

CDR3 sequence (DNA): TGTGCCAGCACCCGAGGGCTAGCGGGAGGGACCTCCTACAATGAGCAGTTCTTC. The encoded protein is CASTRGLAGGTSYNEQFF. The chain is built from TRBV2 and TRBJ2-1; 12 nucleotides line up with TRBD2. The length of the CDR3 is 18 residues. V gave up 7 bases and J gave up 0 bases; unmatched junction bases: 10. Germline V CDR1 and CDR2: SNHLY, FYNNEI.

This clone was recorded once. The V call is TRBV28, the J call TRBJ1-6, with D uncertain. Germline V gene lookup returns CDR1 MDHEN and CDR2 SYDVKM. The length of the CDR3 is 14 residues. Trimming cost V 7 bases and J 7 bases, with 14 bases left between them. CDR3 DNA sequence: TGTGCCAGCACCGTCCCGGTTTTGAATTCACCCCTCCACTTT. Translating gives CASTVPVLNSPLHF.

The chain recombines TRBV7-9 with TRBJ2-5; possibly TRBD2 for D (6 bases). The CDR3 length is 14 residues. Germline loops: CDR1 SEHNR, CDR2 FQNEAQ (reference sequence). Trimming took 5 bases from V and 7 from J, leaving 17 bases between them. CDR3 nucleotides: TGTGCCAGCAGCCCCGGGACTTACTCGGGGACCCAGTACTTC. Translation gives CASSPGTYSGTQYF.

This clone was detected a few times. V and J are TRBV10-3 and TRBJ2-1; weak D call: TRBD2 (6 bases). Germline CDR1 is ENHRY and CDR2 is SYGVKD. V dropped 0 bases and J dropped 5 bases, with 11 bases sitting between them. The CDR3 loop spans 15 amino acids. The CDR3 nucleotides read TGTGCCATCAGTGAGTCAGGAGGGCGAGACAATGAGCAGTTCTTC. Translated: CAISESGGRDNEQFF.

This clone was seen a handful of times. This sequence joins TRBV4-1 and TRBJ1-3, with 9 positions matching TRBD1. V shed 3 bases and J 0 bases; nucleotides not matched to a gene: 3. This CDR3 has 16 residues. Germline CDR1 reads MGHRA; CDR2 reads YSYEKL. CDR3 bases: TGCGCCAGCAGCCACGGGACAGGGCACTCTGGAAACACCATATATTTT. This encodes CASSHGTGHSGNTIYF.

The chain links TRBV5-1 to TRBJ1-2, with 10 bases identical to TRBD1. Germline assignment: CDR1 SGHRS and CDR2 YFSETQ. The V and J ends lost 1 base and 4 bases, in that order; junction bases with no gene match: 4. The CDR3 totals 15 residues. The CDR3 nucleotides are TGCGCCAGCAGCTTGAGACAGGGGGCTTTCTATGGCTACACCTTC. It encodes CASSLRQGAFYGYTF.

This clone was seen more than once but under ten times. The chain has TRBV7-9 and TRBJ1-2; 9 positions agree with TRBD1. Germline V lookup: CDR1 SEHNR, CDR2 FQNEAQ (reference sequence). This CDR3 comprises 13 residues. V shed 8 bases, J shed 6 bases, and the junction held 7 bases outside the gene matches. CDR3 sequence: CASEGTGRDGYTF. In DNA, the CDR3 is TGTGCCAGCGAAGGGACAGGGAGAGATGGCTACACCTTC.

The gene calls are TRBV10-3 and TRBJ2-7; 8 bases map to TRBD1. This CDR3 contains 15 residues. Germline V gene lookup returns CDR1 ENHRY and CDR2 SYGVKD. Germline trimming cut 4 bases from V and 4 bases from J; bases unmatched to any gene: 9. The CDR3 DNA reads as TGTGCCATCAGTGGTGCAGGGGGCGCCGGGTACGAGCAGTACTTC. As protein: CAISGAGGAGYEQYF.

In its sample, this clone was seen a few times. The gene calls are TRBV27 and TRBJ2-1; 9 bases are shared with TRBD1. The germline gives CDR1 MNHEY, CDR2 SMNVEV (reference sequence). The CDR3 is made up of 17 amino acids. V shed 6 bases, J shed 6 bases, and the junction held 15 bases outside the gene matches. The CDR3 loop reads CASSRGSGTGNGNEQFF. In nucleotides, the CDR3 is TGTGCCAGCAGCCGGGGCTCCGGGACAGGGAATGGCAATGAGCAGTTCTTC.

V is TRBV7-8 and J is TRBJ2-3; D is perhaps TRBD2 (6 bases). Germline assignment: CDR1 SGHVS and CDR2 FQNEAQ. The V end was cut by 3 bases, the J end by 0 bases, with 19 bases between. The CDR3 extends over 18 amino acids. The CDR3 sequence is CASSLGWPRRGSTDTQYF. CDR3 DNA: TGTGCCAGCAGCTTGGGGTGGCCCCGGCGGGGAAGCACAGATACGCAGTATTTT.

Here the CDR3 DNA reads TGCGCCAGCAGCTTGTGGCGTGAGCAGGGGGGGACCCAGTACTTC. It is translated as CASSLWREQGGTQYF. The chain is built from TRBV5-1 and TRBJ2-5; D perhaps matches TRBD1 (7 bases). Germline values: CDR1 SGHRS, CDR2 YFSETQ. With 1 base removed from V and 7 bases from J, the gap between germline ends came to 17 bases. This CDR3 has 15 amino acids.

This clone has only a few counts. The chain employs TRBV19 and TRBJ2-1; 8 bases agree with TRBD2. Germline V gives CDR1 LNHDA, CDR2 SQIVND (reference sequence). Germline trimming cut 10 bases from V and 8 bases from J; bases unmatched to any gene: 10. This CDR3 comprises 13 residues. CDR3 protein: CATHRGGVDEQFF. The CDR3 nucleotides read TGTGCCACCCATCGGGGGGGAGTTGATGAGCAGTTCTTC.

The chain combines TRBV5-4 with TRBJ2-7; D is perhaps TRBD1 (5 bases). Germline CDR1 is SGHNT and CDR2 is YYREEE (reference sequence). V shed 0 bases and J shed 5 bases, with 6 bases lying between them. The CDR3 length is 12 residues. The CDR3 region is CASSLAGNEQYF. CDR3 DNA sequence: TGTGCCAGCAGCTTGGCAGGGAACGAGCAGTACTTC.

This clone was seen only once. Here the CDR3 reads CASSPGQGPDEAFF. CDR3 coding DNA: TGTGCCAGCTCACCGGGCCAGGGCCCTGATGAAGCTTTCTTT. This chain links TRBV18 with TRBJ1-1; tentative D call: TRBD1 (5 bases). V lost 3 bases and J lost 7, with 15 bases in between. The CDR3 is 14 residues long. Germline lookup yields CDR1 KGHSH and CDR2 LQKENI. Drawing the rest from reference TRBV18 and TRBJ1-1, the complete variable domain is NAGVMQNPRHLVRRRGQEARLRCSPMKGHSHVYWYRQLPEEGLKFMVYLQKENIIDESGMPKERFSAEFPKEGPSILRIQQVVRGDSAAYFCASSPGQGPDEAFFGQGTRLTVV.

V and J are TRBV4-3 and TRBJ2-5; 10 bases agree with TRBD2. The trim removed 4 bases at V and 5 bases at J, leaving 10 bases unmatched. Germline loops: CDR1 LGHNA, CDR2 YSLEER. The CDR3 has 16 amino acids. The CDR3 DNA reads as TGCGCCAGCAGCCCTGTTAGCGGGGGGCGGGCGGAGACCCAGTACTTC. As protein: CASSPVSGGRAETQYF.

The chain recombines TRBV28 with TRBJ1-2; D is undetermined. The CDR3 is 18 amino acids. CDR1 MDHEN and CDR2 SYDVKM come from the germline V gene. V was shortened by 1 base and J by 4 bases, with 22 bases between the two germline ends. The CDR3 loop is CASSLSSSNRTRPYGYTF. In nucleotides, the CDR3 is TGTGCCAGCAGTTTATCCTCCTCGAACCGAACTAGACCCTATGGCTACACCTTC.

The chain recombines TRBV28 with TRBJ2-5, with TRBD1 identical over 7 bases. Trimming cost V 3 bases and J 4 bases; bases outside gene matches: 14. The CDR3 contains 17 residues. Germline V gene sequence: CDR1 MDHEN, CDR2 SYDVKM. CDR3 nucleotides: TGTGCCAGCAGTTTGGGGGCAGGGGGTGGTTGGTCAGAGACCCAGTACTTC. Its protein is CASSLGAGGGWSETQYF.

This clone has more than one count but fewer than ten. This same CDR3 is encoded by further DNA sequences in the sample. The genes are TRBV27 and TRBJ1-6; no firm D call. Trimming took off 3 bases at V and 6 bases at J, with 12 bases between the two ends. Germline assignment: CDR1 MNHEY and CDR2 SMNVEV (reference sequence). The CDR3 length is 15 residues. CDR3 sequence: CASSFNSFSNSPLHF. CDR3 coding DNA: TGTGCCAGCAGTTTCAACAGCTTTAGTAATTCACCCCTCCACTTT.

The chain recombines TRBV28 with TRBJ2-3; 15 bases map to TRBD2. The V and J ends lost 5 bases and 0 bases, in that order; junction bases with no gene match: 12. The CDR3 consists of 20 residues. Germline lookup yields CDR1 MDHEN and CDR2 SYDVKM. CDR3 DNA sequence: TGTGCCAGCAGTCAACCGACCGGGACTAGCGGGAGGTCAAGCACAGATACGCAGTATTTT. It specifies CASSQPTGTSGRSSTDTQYF.

J is TRBJ1-2 and V is TRBV13; 10 positions match TRBD1. CDR3 length: 14 amino acids. The trim removed 5 bases at V and 7 bases at J, leaving 7 bases unmatched. The V gene's germline CDR1 is PRHDT and CDR2 FYEKMQ (reference sequence). The CDR3 DNA is TGTGCCAGCAGCCGCACCCGGGACAGGGGTGGCTACACCTTC. Translation: CASSRTRDRGGYTF.

This chain joins TRBV4-3 and TRBJ1-1; tentatively, D is TRBD1 (6 bases). This CDR3 is built from 14 residues. Per germline, CDR1 LGHNA and CDR2 YSLEER. The V end was cut by 3 bases, the J end by 0 bases, with 8 bases between. The CDR3 sequence is CASSHDRMNTEAFF. The CDR3 DNA follows: TGCGCCAGCAGCCACGACAGGATGAACACTGAAGCTTTCTTT.

The count of this clone is one. The chain employs TRBV10-3 and TRBJ2-1, with 9 bases identical to TRBD2. This CDR3 contains 14 residues. CDR1 is ENHRY, CDR2 SYGVKD, per germline. V was clipped by 4 bases and J by 8 bases; unmatched bases: 6. CDR3 sequence (DNA): TGTGCCATCAGTGCCGGGACTAGCATCTATGAGCAGTTCTTC. Amino acids: CAISAGTSIYEQFF.

The CDR3 DNA reads as TGTGCCAGTAGCCTACGGGGCAATGAGCAGTTCTTC. Translation gives CASSLRGNEQFF. The chain employs TRBV19 and TRBJ2-1, with D possibly being TRBD2 (5 bases). The CDR3 runs to 12 residues. CDR1 is LNHDA and CDR2 is SQIVND in the germline V gene (reference sequence). The germline V and J ends were trimmed by 6 bases and 6 bases, with 9 bases remaining between them.

This chain links TRBV10-2 with TRBJ1-2; TRBD1 agrees at 7 bases. The CDR3 is 15 amino acids. With 8 bases clipped from V and 4 bases from J, the junction kept 13 bases outside the gene matches. CDR1 is WSHSY, CDR2 SAAADI, per germline. The CDR3 loop is CASATSTGTAYGYTF. CDR3 nucleotides: TGCGCCAGCGCGACATCGACAGGGACAGCCTATGGCTACACCTTC.